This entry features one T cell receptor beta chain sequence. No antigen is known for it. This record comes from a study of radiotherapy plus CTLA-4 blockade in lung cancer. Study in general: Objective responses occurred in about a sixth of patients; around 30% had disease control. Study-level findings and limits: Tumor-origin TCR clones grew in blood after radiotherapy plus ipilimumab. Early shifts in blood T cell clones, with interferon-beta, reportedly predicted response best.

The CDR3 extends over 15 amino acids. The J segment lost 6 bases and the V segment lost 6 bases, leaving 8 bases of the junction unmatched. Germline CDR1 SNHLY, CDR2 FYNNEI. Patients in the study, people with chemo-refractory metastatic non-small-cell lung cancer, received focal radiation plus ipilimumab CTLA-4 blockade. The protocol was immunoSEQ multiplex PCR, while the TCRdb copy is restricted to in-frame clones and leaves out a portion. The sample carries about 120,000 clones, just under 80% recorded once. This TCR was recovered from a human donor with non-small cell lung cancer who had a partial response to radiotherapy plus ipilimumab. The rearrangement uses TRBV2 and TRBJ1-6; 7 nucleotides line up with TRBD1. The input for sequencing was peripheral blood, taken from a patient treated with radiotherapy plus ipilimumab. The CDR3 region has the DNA TGTGCCAGCAGCGCGGACAGGTGGGGTAATTCACCCCTCCACTTT. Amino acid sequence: CASSADRWGNSPLHF.